This TCR beta chain was captured in a study of blood T cell repertoires in COVID-19. Study as a whole: The analysed material was cDNA or gDNA that came from T cells, B-cell-depleted T cells, or PBMCs.

V lost 5 bases to trimming and J lost 4 bases; unmatched junction nucleotides: 4. Germline CDR1 reads GTSNPN; CDR2 reads SVGIG (reference sequence). The CDR3 sequence is 13 residues long. This table comes from immunoSEQ multiplex PCR, and its TCRdb copy is limited to in-frame clones, with some not included. The repertoire holds 150,000 to 200,000 clones, with about 93% as singletons. The clonotype comes from a woman aged 50 to 65 with acute or convalescent COVID-19. The sample taken for sequencing was peripheral blood. The V call is TRBV30, the J call TRBJ2-7; 11 positions agree with TRBD2. DNA of the CDR3: TGTGCCTGGGCGACTAGCGGGGCGTACGAGCAGTACTTC. This encodes CAWATSGAYEQYF.